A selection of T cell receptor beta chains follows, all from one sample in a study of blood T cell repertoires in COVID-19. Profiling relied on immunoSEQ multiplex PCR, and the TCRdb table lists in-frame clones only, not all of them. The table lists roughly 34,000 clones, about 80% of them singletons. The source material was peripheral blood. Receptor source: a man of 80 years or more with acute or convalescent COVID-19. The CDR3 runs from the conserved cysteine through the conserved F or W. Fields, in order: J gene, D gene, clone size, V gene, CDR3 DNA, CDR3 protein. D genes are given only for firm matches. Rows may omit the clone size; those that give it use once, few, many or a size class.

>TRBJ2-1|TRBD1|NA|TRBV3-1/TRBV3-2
TGTGCCAGCAGCCAAGATCGTGTGATAGGGGGCGATGAGCAGTTCTTC
CASSQDRVIGGDEQFF
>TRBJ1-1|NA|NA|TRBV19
TGTGCCAGTAGTGTAGGGCCCGGGAGGGTGAACACTGAAGCTTTCTTT
CASSVGPGRVNTEAFF
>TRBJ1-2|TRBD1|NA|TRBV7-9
TGTGCCAGCAGCTTAGAGACAGGGGGCTTTAACTATGGCTACACCTTC
CASSLETGGFNYGYTF
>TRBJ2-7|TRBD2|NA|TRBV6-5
TGTGCCAGCAGTTACTCGATGGCGCATGGCGGGGGCGAGCAGTACTTC
CASSYSMAHGGGEQYF
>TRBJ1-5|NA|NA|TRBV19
TGTGCCAGTAGTATACGGGGGGGCAATCAGCCCCAGCATTTT
CASSIRGGNQPQHF
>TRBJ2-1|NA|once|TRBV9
TGTGCCAGCAGCGTAGCTTTCAGCGAGGGGGTGAATGAGCAGTTCTTC
CASSVAFSEGVNEQFF
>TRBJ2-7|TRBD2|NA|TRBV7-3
TGTGCCAGCAGCTTAAGTGGGGGACTAGCGGCCTACGAGCAGTACTTC
CASSLSGGLAAYEQYF
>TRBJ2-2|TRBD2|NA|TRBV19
TGTGCCGGCAAATGGACTAGCGGGAACGGGTCGAACACCGGGGAGCTGTTTTTT
CAGKWTSGNGSNTGELFF
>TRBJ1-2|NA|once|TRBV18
TGTGCCAGCTCACCAAGAGGCTCTCATAACTATGGCTACACCTTC
CASSPRGSHNYGYTF
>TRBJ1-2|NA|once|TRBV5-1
TGCGCCAGCAGCTTTGCAACGAGCGTGGATGGCTACACCTTC
CASSFATSVDGYTF
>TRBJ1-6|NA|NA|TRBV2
TGTGCCAGCAGCCCCATGGGACTCGATAATTCACCCCTCCACTTT
CASSPMGLDNSPLHF
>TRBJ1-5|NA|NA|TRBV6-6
TGTGCCAGCAATGGGTGGGCTCAGCCCCAGCATTTT
CASNGWAQPQHF
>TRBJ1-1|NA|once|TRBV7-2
TGTGCCAGCAGCTTCGTCACCGGGGTGAACACTGAAGCTTTCTTT
CASSFVTGVNTEAFF
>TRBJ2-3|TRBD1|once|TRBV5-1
TGCGCCAGCAGCATAGGACAGGGGACTGATACGCAGTATTTT
CASSIGQGTDTQYF
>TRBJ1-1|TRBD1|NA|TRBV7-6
TGTGCCAGCAGCACGGGACAGGGGGCCGGGTACACTGAAGCTTTCTTT
CASSTGQGAGYTEAFF
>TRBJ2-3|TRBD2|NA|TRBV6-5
TGTGCCAGCAGTTACTTGGGGGGGAAAGATACGCAGTATTTT
CASSYLGGKDTQYF
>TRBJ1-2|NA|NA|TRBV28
TGTGCCAGCAGCCCGAGGCAGCTCTATGGCTACACCTTC
CASSPRQLYGYTF
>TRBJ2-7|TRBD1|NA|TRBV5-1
TGCGCCAGCAGCTTGGCCCCTTCAGGGGGCGAAATCTACGAGCAGTACTTC
CASSLAPSGGEIYEQYF
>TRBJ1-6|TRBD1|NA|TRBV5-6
TGTGCCAGCAGCTTAGGGACAGGGAATTCACCCCTCCACTTT
CASSLGTGNSPLHF
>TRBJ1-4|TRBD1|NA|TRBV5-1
TGCGCCAGCAGCTTAGGGGACAGTGAAAAACTGTTTTTT
CASSLGDSEKLFF
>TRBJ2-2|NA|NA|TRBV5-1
TGCGCCAGCAGCTTGGTAGGGGTACAGTACACCGGGGAGCTGTTTTTT
CASSLVGVQYTGELFF
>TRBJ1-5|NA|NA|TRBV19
TGTGCCAGCAGCAGGGGTGGAGAAAATCAGCCCCAGCATTTT
CASSRGGENQPQHF
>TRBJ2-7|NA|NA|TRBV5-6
TGTGCCAGCAGCTGGGGCAGGGGCTACGAGCAGTACTTC
CASSWGRGYEQYF
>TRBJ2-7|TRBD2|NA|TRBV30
TGTGCCTGGAGTGTTCCCGGGAGGGTTACCTACGAGCAGTACTTC
CAWSVPGRVTYEQYF
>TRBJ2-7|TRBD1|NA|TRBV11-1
TGTGCCAGCAGCCCCGAAATGAGACAGGGGTACGAGCAGTACTTC
CASSPEMRQGYEQYF
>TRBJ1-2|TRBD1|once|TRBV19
TGTGCCAGTAGTATCCCGGACAGGGGGCATTCTTACTATGGCTACACCTTC
CASSIPDRGHSYYGYTF
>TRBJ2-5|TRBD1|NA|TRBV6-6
TGTGCCAGCAGTTCGGGACAGGCAGGGACCCAGTACTTC
CASSSGQAGTQYF
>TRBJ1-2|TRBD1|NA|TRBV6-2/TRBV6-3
TGTGCCAGCAGTTACTGGTCCGGGACAGGGAACTATGGCTACACCTTC
CASSYWSGTGNYGYTF
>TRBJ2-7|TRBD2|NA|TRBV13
TGTGCCAGCAGCCCCCTAGCGGGAGAGGTGAACGAGCAGTACTTC
CASSPLAGEVNEQYF